This T cell receptor beta chain was documented in a study of tumor-infiltrating lymphocytes in primary liver carcinoma. About the research overall: Samples returned roughly 3.65 to 7.13 million productive TCRbeta reads, a yield that was similar across tissue types. Whole-study results and caveats: Top clones occupying all five tumor regions numbered only about 8-25%. Less overlap was seen in tumor-adjacent and tumor-blood pairs than in tumor region pairs.

This clonotype was detected many times. No antigen is known for it. Unsorted bulk tissue (roughly 17-32 mg) underwent RNA and DNA co-extraction. The template, about 540 ng total RNA, yielded TCR beta cDNA made with a constant-region primer. Investigators got TCR beta libraries out of three nested multiplex PCR rounds, done with slightly modified ARM-PCR. TCRdb itself ran the multiplex PCR reads through MiXCR, one entry per CDR3 protein. The table shows some 100,000 distinct CDR3 sequences, with around two thirds occurring only once. The TCR comes from a woman aged 60-75 years with primary liver carcinoma and hepatitis B virus infection. Sequenced input: liver tumor tissue from sampling region 2. Specified subset: tumor region T2, inferior pole.

The CDR3 region has the DNA TGTGCCAGCAGTTTATTGAGCAATGAGCAGTTCTTC. Amino acids: CASSLLSNEQFF. The chain employs TRBV12-3 or TRBV12-4 and TRBJ2-1; D is ambiguous. Deletions cut 2 bases from V and 6 bases from J, with 5 bases between. There are 12 residues in the CDR3.